Listed below are T cell receptor beta chains from one sample, sequenced in a study of T cells in Graves' hyperthyroidism and ophthalmopathy. A single record per CDR3 protein comes from TCRdb applying MiXCR to the multiplex PCR reads. The sample shows about half a million distinct CDR3 sequences, around 24% of them seen only once. The source material was blood. Receptor source: a woman aged 30 to 39 with Graves' ophthalmopathy. Each CDR3 is given with its conserved first and last residue. A D gene is named only where the DNA matches it firmly. Some rows mark clone size as missing; the rest say once, few, many or name a class of expanded clone.

size: -; D: TRBD2; J: TRBJ2-7; V: TRBV6-1; DNA: TGTGCCAGCAGTCGGGAGGTAGCGGGGCCCTACGAGCAGTACTTC; CDR3: CASSREVAGPYEQYF
size: -; D: TRBD1; J: TRBJ2-5; V: TRBV29-1; DNA: TGCAGCGTGACCCAAGAGGGACAGCAAGAGACCCAGTACTTC; CDR3: CSVTQEGQQETQYF
size: -; D: -; J: TRBJ2-2; V: TRBV12-3/TRBV12-4; DNA: TGTGCCAGCAGTCAGAATCCCACGAACACCGGGGAGCTGTTTTTT; CDR3: CASSQNPTNTGELFF
size: many; D: -; J: TRBJ2-2; V: TRBV2; DNA: TGTGCCAGCAGTGCACAGGGAACCGGGGAGCTGTTTTTT; CDR3: CASSAQGTGELFF
size: once; D: -; J: TRBJ1-2; V: TRBV24-1; DNA: TGTGCCACCAGTGATGACAGAGGACTCGGCTACACCTTC; CDR3: CATSDDRGLGYTF
size: few; D: -; J: TRBJ2-7; V: TRBV30; DNA: TGTGCCTGGAGTGTATCAGGGAGGTACGAGCAGTACTTC; CDR3: CAWSVSGRYEQYF
size: few; D: -; J: TRBJ1-2; V: TRBV12-3/TRBV12-4; DNA: TGTGCCAGCAGTTTACGAGGGACCTATGGCTACACCTTC; CDR3: CASSLRGTYGYTF
size: many; D: TRBD2; J: TRBJ2-3; V: TRBV10-3; DNA: TGTGCCATCAGTGTTAGCGGGGTCACAGATACGCAGTATTTT; CDR3: CAISVSGVTDTQYF
size: few; D: TRBD2; J: TRBJ2-7; V: TRBV4-1; DNA: TGCGCCAGCAGCCAAGCTGGGCCTAGCGGGGGGCCTGTCTCCTACGAGCAGTACTTC; CDR3: CASSQAGPSGGPVSYEQYF
size: many; D: -; J: TRBJ1-5; V: TRBV9; DNA: TGTGCCAGCAGTCCCAGCGACAATCAGCCCCAGCATTTT; CDR3: CASSPSDNQPQHF
size: -; D: -; J: TRBJ2-7; V: TRBV12-3/TRBV12-4; DNA: TGTGCCAGCAGTCCCCCTGGGAAAACCTACGAGCAGTACTTC; CDR3: CASSPPGKTYEQYF
size: -; D: TRBD1; J: TRBJ1-2; V: TRBV28; DNA: TGTGCCAGCAGTTTCGACAGGGCAGCTAACTATGGCTACACCTTC; CDR3: CASSFDRAANYGYTF
size: -; D: -; J: TRBJ2-2; V: TRBV5-1; DNA: TGCGCCAGCAGCTTAAAATCGACCGGGAACACCGGGGAGCTGTTTTTT; CDR3: CASSLKSTGNTGELFF
size: -; D: TRBD1; J: TRBJ2-5; V: TRBV12-3/TRBV12-4; DNA: TGTGCCAGCTCGGACAGGATGTTGAAAGAGACCCAGTACTTC; CDR3: CASSDRMLKETQYF
size: -; D: -; J: TRBJ2-2; V: TRBV12-3/TRBV12-4; DNA: TGTGCCAGCAGTTTAGAGTCCTTTTACACCGGGGAGCTGTTTTTT; CDR3: CASSLESFYTGELFF
size: -; D: TRBD2; J: TRBJ2-4; V: TRBV4-2; DNA: TGTGCCAGCAGCCAAGGCGGCGCGGGGGGCCTAGCCAAAAACATTAAGTACTTC; CDR3: CASSQGGAGGLAKNIKYF
size: many; D: TRBD2; J: TRBJ2-5; V: TRBV12-3/TRBV12-4; DNA: TGTGCCAGCAGTTTAGGAGCTAGCGGGGGGATTGGAGAGACCCAGTACTTC; CDR3: CASSLGASGGIGETQYF
size: few; D: TRBD1; J: TRBJ1-2; V: TRBV6-1; DNA: TGTGCCAGCGGAAAACTGGGACAGGGGATCGGCTACACCTTC; CDR3: CASGKLGQGIGYTF
size: -; D: -; J: TRBJ2-2; V: TRBV2; DNA: TGTGCCAGCAGGCGACCGGGACAAAGGAACACCGGGGAGCTGTTTTTT; CDR3: CASRRPGQRNTGELFF
size: many; D: -; J: TRBJ2-7; V: TRBV28; DNA: TGTGCCAGCAGTTCCTATTGGACGGGGTCCTACGAGCAGTACTTC; CDR3: CASSSYWTGSYEQYF
size: many; D: -; J: TRBJ2-2; V: TRBV4-1; DNA: TGCGCCAGCAGCCAAGATACTAGCGGGGAGCTGTTTTTT; CDR3: CASSQDTSGELFF
size: -; D: TRBD1; J: TRBJ1-2; V: TRBV28; DNA: TGTGCCAGCAGTTCCTCCGGGACAGAAAGCGGCTACACCTTC; CDR3: CASSSSGTESGYTF
size: many; D: -; J: TRBJ2-7; V: TRBV4-1; DNA: TGCGCCAGCAGCCAAGAGAGGGGGCGGGAGCACGAGCAGTACTTC; CDR3: CASSQERGREHEQYF
size: many; D: -; J: TRBJ2-6; V: TRBV6-2/TRBV6-3; DNA: TGTGCCAGCAGTCACGCGACAGGCTCTGGGGCCAACGTCCTGACTTTC; CDR3: CASSHATGSGANVLTF
size: few; D: -; J: TRBJ2-5; V: TRBV20-1; DNA: TGCAGTGCACCCGACAGATCCCAAGAGACCCAGTACTTC; CDR3: CSAPDRSQETQYF
size: -; D: TRBD1; J: TRBJ1-1; V: TRBV25-1; DNA: TGTGCCAGCAGTCCCCGGGACAGGGAGAACACTGAAGCTTTCTTT; CDR3: CASSPRDRENTEAFF
size: many; D: -; J: TRBJ2-2; V: TRBV12-3/TRBV12-4; DNA: TGTGCCAGCAGGGAGAGGGGGAAGGAGCTGTTTTTT; CDR3: CASRERGKELFF
size: -; D: -; J: TRBJ2-5; V: TRBV6-1; DNA: TGTGCCAGCCTAACCGGGACACCCCAAGAGACCCAGTACTTC; CDR3: CASLTGTPQETQYF
size: -; D: TRBD1; J: TRBJ1-5; V: TRBV6-1; DNA: TGTGCCAGCACGGGTGGGACAGATAGCAATCAGCCCCAGCATTTT; CDR3: CASTGGTDSNQPQHF
size: many; D: TRBD2; J: TRBJ2-5; V: TRBV9; DNA: TGTGCCAGCAGCCCTCGGGGGGGGGCTCAAGAGACCCAGTACTTC; CDR3: CASSPRGGAQETQYF
size: -; D: -; J: TRBJ2-7; V: TRBV11-1; DNA: TGTGCCAGCAGCTTACTCAGTAATACCTACGAGCAGTACTTC; CDR3: CASSLLSNTYEQYF
size: many; D: TRBD1; J: TRBJ1-1; V: TRBV6-5; DNA: TGTGCCAGCAGTTTTGGGACAGGGGTAGCCACTGAAGCTTTCTTT; CDR3: CASSFGTGVATEAFF
size: many; D: TRBD1; J: TRBJ1-1; V: TRBV12-3/TRBV12-4; DNA: TGTGCCAGCACCCGACAACAGGGGAGGGCTTTCTTT; CDR3: CASTRQQGRAFF
size: many; D: TRBD1; J: TRBJ1-2; V: TRBV7-9; DNA: TGTGCCAGCAGCAATAACAGGGGTAACTATGGCTACACCTTC; CDR3: CASSNNRGNYGYTF